This T cell receptor (beta chain) is from a study of T cells in Graves' hyperthyroidism and ophthalmopathy. The source material, RNA transcripts, was used to amplify TCR beta CDR3 regions. Researchers ran a first-round RT-PCR on the TCR CDR3 using the HTBI primer set. MiXCR, run by TCRdb on the multiplex PCR reads, gives a single entry per CDR3 protein. The table records about 620,000 distinct CDR3 sequences, 15% to 20% of them present only once. This CDR3 has 15 residues. V shed 9 bases and J shed 7 bases, with 19 bases lying between them. From germline, CDR1 is MNHNS and CDR2 SASEGT. General study points: Blood shared most expanded thyroid clonotypes above 0.001.

To note about this clonotype: Its antigen is undetermined.

The clonotype originates from a woman aged 25 to 39 with Graves' hyperthyroidism. Material for sequencing was blood. The rearrangement joins TRBV6-1 to TRBJ1-6; a possible D gene is TRBD1 (6 bases). Here the CDR3 DNA reads TGTGCCAGTACCCCCTATGGGACACTGAATTCACCCCTCCACTTT. It encodes CASTPYGTLNSPLHF.